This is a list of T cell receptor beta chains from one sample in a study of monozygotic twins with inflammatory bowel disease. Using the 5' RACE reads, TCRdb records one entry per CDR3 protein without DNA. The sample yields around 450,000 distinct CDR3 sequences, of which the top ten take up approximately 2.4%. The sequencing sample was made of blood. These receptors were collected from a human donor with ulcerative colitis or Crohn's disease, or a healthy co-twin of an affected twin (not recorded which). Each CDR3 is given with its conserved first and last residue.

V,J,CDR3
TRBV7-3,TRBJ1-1,CASSSHGAGLTEAFF
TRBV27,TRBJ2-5,CASSFSRGGRETQYF
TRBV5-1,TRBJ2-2,CASSLVNRGTDGGELFF
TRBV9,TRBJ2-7,CASSATGAVYEQYF
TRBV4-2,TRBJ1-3,CASSPQIFGNTIYF
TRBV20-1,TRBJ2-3,CSARDPARASTDTQYF
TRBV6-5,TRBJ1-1,CASNPTGGPEAFF
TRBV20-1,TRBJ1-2,CSVPQGRYGYTF
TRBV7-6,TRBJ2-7,CASSLGSGGAYEQYF
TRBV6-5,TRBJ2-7,CASSYVGGGEQYF
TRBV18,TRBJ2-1,CASSPGTGGYNEQFF
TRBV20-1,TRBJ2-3,CSASQGLSTDTQYF
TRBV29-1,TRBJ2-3,CSVKGFGADTQYF
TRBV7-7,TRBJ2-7,CASSPLMGDPYEQYF
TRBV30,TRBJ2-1,CAWSDRDSEQFF
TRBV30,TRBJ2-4,CAWSSRGKNIQYF
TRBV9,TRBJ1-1,CASSAQGLGTEAFF
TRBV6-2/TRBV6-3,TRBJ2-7,CASRSTSGFYEQYF
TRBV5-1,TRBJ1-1,CASSLQEGGFTEAFF
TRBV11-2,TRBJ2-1,CASSLDRYYSYNEQFF